This TCR beta chain was observed in a study of blood T cell repertoires in COVID-19. Study-level information: PBMCs, B-cell-depleted T cells, or T cells provided the cDNA or gDNA that made up the material.

Deletions cut 0 bases from V and 4 bases from J, with 14 bases between. CDR1 and CDR2 from the germline V gene are SGHRS and YFSETQ. The CDR3 has 16 amino acids. The repertoire was sequenced with immunoSEQ multiplex PCR; TCRdb's copy has only in-frame clones and lacks some. The sample lists roughly 200,000 clones; roughly 94% were seen once. It was during active infection that Seattle patients were enrolled and then longitudinally followed. This TCR was sampled from a man under 40 with COVID-19, enrolled during active disease. This chain connects TRBV5-1 to TRBJ1-3; TRBD1 might be the D (6 bases). The specimen sequenced was peripheral blood. CDR3 region: CASSLVPLDRGNTIYF. Written as DNA, the CDR3 is TGCGCCAGCAGCTTGGTCCCTTTGGACAGAGGAAACACCATATATTTT.